Shown below are 18 T cell receptor beta chains from a single sample sequenced in a study of blood T cells in healthy people across ages. Through a sample-barcoded 5' primer and a J-beta primer mix, a second PCR was run for 7 to 11 cycles. Via MiXCR, TCRdb re-called the 5' RACE reads, giving one row per CDR3 protein. The sample has over a million distinct CDR3 sequences; roughly 59% are singletons. Input material: blood. The receptors originated from a young man in good health.

This clonotype occurred a few times. V and J are TRBV28 and TRBJ1-2, with D uncertain. Germline V CDR1 and CDR2: MDHEN, SYDVKM. The CDR3 is made up of 15 amino acids. V was clipped by 3 bases and J by 8 bases, with 19 bases between them. CDR3 bases: TGTGCCAGCAGTTTTGTCGCGAAAGATCTTCGAGGCTACACCTTC. This translates into CASSFVAKDLRGYTF.

The chain has TRBV5-1 and TRBJ2-1; TRBD1 matches at 7 bases. Germline V gene sequence: CDR1 SGHRS, CDR2 YFSETQ. The V gene end was trimmed by 5 bases and the J gene end by 10 bases; junction bases not matched to a gene: 6. The CDR3 totals 12 residues. The CDR3: CASSPDREEQFF. CDR3 nucleotide sequence: TGCGCCAGCAGTCCCGACAGGGAAGAGCAGTTCTTC.

The V call is TRBV14, the J call TRBJ2-2, with D possibly matching TRBD1 (5 bases). The germline gives CDR1 SGHDN, CDR2 FVKESK. Trimming removed 4 bases at V and 0 bases at J, with 9 bases between. The CDR3 consists of 15 residues. The chain's CDR3 is CASSPYRTNTGELFF. DNA for the CDR3: TGTGCCAGCAGCCCTTACAGGACGAACACCGGGGAGCTGTTTTTT. Using reference TRBV14 and TRBJ2-2 for the parts outside the CDR3, the full variable domain is EAGVTQFPSHSVIEKGQTVTLRCDPISGHDNLYWYRRVMGKEIKFLLHFVKESKQDESGMPNNRFLAERTGGTYSTLKVQPAELEDSGVYFCASSPYRTNTGELFFGEGSRLTVL.

Comment on this clonotype: One junction end does not reproduce the germline sequence, and a read error may be involved. V usage is TRBV5-1 and J usage is TRBJ1-1, with TRBD1 identical over 8 bases. This CDR3 has 13 amino acids. The germline CDR1 and CDR2 sequences are SGHRS and YFSETQ. CDR3 coding DNA: TGTGCCAGCAGTTGGACAGGGCCAACTGAAGCTTTCTTT. The encoded protein is CASSWTGPTEAFF.

The V gene is TRBV6-1, the J gene TRBJ2-7; D is perhaps TRBD1 (6 bases). Between the trimmed V and J ends, which lost 6 bases and 2 bases, there was a span of 14 bases. Germline V gene sequence: CDR1 MNHNS, CDR2 SASEGT. This CDR3 has 14 residues. CDR3 nucleotides: TGTGCCAGCAGCGGACAGAGCAGAACCTACGAGCAGTACTTC. It codes for CASSGQSRTYEQYF.

This clonotype was picked up one time. The chain links TRBV6-5 to TRBJ2-1; 14 bases align to TRBD2. CDR1 is MNHEY and CDR2 is SVGAGI in the germline V gene. There are 17 residues in the CDR3. The V segment lost 4 bases and the J segment 6 bases; nucleotides outside the gene matches: 8. This CDR3 reads CASSSLSTSGRVNEQFF. The DNA for the CDR3 is TGTGCCAGCAGTTCCTTATCGACTAGCGGGAGGGTCAATGAGCAGTTCTTC.

The chain has TRBV20-1 and TRBJ1-2; perhaps TRBD1 as D (5 bases). Looked up from germline, CDR1 is DFQATT and CDR2 is SNEGSKA (reference sequence). The germline V and J ends were trimmed by 0 bases and 1 base, with 15 bases remaining between them. The CDR3 spans 16 residues. CDR3 in DNA: TGCAGTGCTAGAGATCGGTCAGGGACGGATAACTATGGCTACACCTTC. This codes for CSARDRSGTDNYGYTF.

V and J are TRBV7-2 and TRBJ2-1, with D tentatively TRBD2 (7 bases). The J call may not be correct, given that the DNA end is closer to TRBJ2-7. Per the germline V gene, CDR1 is SGHTA and CDR2 is FQGNSA. CDR3 length: 13 residues. The CDR3 protein is CASRGGADNEQYF. In DNA form, the CDR3 reads TGTGCCAGCAGAGGGGGGGCTGACAATGAGCAGTACTTC.

The chain combines TRBV27 with TRBJ2-7, with a weak D call TRBD2 (7 bases). Looked up from germline, CDR1 is MNHEY and CDR2 is SMNVEV (reference sequence). CDR3 size: 14 residues. Trimming stripped 1 base from V and 4 bases from J, with 11 bases between. CDR3 region: CASSLYGGPYEQYF. The CDR3 coding sequence is TGTGCCAGCAGTTTATACGGGGGGCCATACGAGCAGTACTTC.

The sample holds a few counts of this clonotype. The chain recombines TRBV12-3 or TRBV12-4 with TRBJ2-1; D unresolved. Trimming removed 3 bases at V and 6 bases at J, with 9 bases between. CDR3 length: 13 amino acids. Here the CDR3 reads CASSFPESNEQFF. CDR3 bases: TGTGCCAGCAGTTTCCCAGAATCCAATGAGCAGTTCTTC.

The sample holds a few counts of this clonotype. A much bigger clone sits one base away, suggesting this may be a read error. The chain has TRBV2 and TRBJ1-2; a weak D match, TRBD1 (5 bases). This CDR3 is built from 12 residues. With 6 bases removed from V and 6 bases from J, the gap between germline ends came to 11 bases. From germline, CDR1 is SNHLY and CDR2 FYNNEI. The CDR3 DNA reads as TGTGCCAGCAGGGGACGGGGGAATGGCTACACCTTC. It encodes CASRGRGNGYTF.

The rearrangement links TRBV3-1 to TRBJ1-2; D unresolved. V was trimmed by 3 bases and J by 7 bases, leaving 9 bases between them. This CDR3 comprises 12 residues. Germline V lookup: CDR1 LGHDT, CDR2 YNNKEL (reference sequence). DNA of the CDR3: TGTGCCAGCAGCCATCGGAGGTCTGGCTACACCTTC. Amino acids: CASSHRRSGYTF. Full variable domain (rest looked up from reference TRBV3-1 and TRBJ1-2): DTAVSQTPKYLVTQMGNDKSIKCEQNLGHDTMYWYKQDSKKFLKIMFSYNNKELIINETVPNRFSPKSPDKAHLNLHINSLELGDSAVYFCASSHRRSGYTFGSGTRLTVV.

This clonotype was observed a handful of times. V and J are TRBV21-1 and TRBJ2-5; TRBD1, the table's D call, was not compared with the DNA. TRBV21-1 is flagged as a pseudogene. The CDR3 loop spans 17 amino acids. The DNA of the CDR3 is TGTGCCAGCAGCAAAGTAGCGAGGACAGGGAAGGATGGGACCCAGTACTTC. Protein: CASSKVARTGKDGTQYF.

The chain couples TRBV5-4 to TRBJ2-1; 8 bases line up with TRBD1. This CDR3 has 14 residues. V trimming: 2 bases; J trimming: 10 bases; junction bases outside the gene matches: 8. The germline gives CDR1 SGHNT, CDR2 YYREEE (reference sequence). CDR3 sequence (DNA): TGTGCCAGCAGCTTACGGAGCAGGGGGCACGAGCAGTTCTTC. It yields the protein CASSLRSRGHEQFF.

This clonotype turned up a few times. V gene TRBV29-1 combines with J gene TRBJ2-7, with 8 nucleotides matching TRBD1. The CDR3 runs to 14 residues. Germline CDR1 SQVTM, CDR2 ANQGSEA. With 4 bases clipped from V and 1 base from J, the junction kept 6 bases outside the gene matches. The CDR3 DNA reads as TGCAGCGTTGCCCGGGACAGGAAGTCCTACGAGCAGTACTTC. Translating gives CSVARDRKSYEQYF.

V is TRBV7-2 and J is TRBJ1-2; TRBD1 aligns across 7 bases. V dropped 5 bases and J dropped 5; count of bases not matched to a gene: 8. In germline, CDR1 is SGHTA, CDR2 FQGNSA. CDR3 length equals 14 residues. The CDR3 spells CASSLNPGQYGYTF. The CDR3 DNA reads TGTGCCAGCAGCCTAAACCCGGGACAGTATGGCTACACCTTC.

V gene TRBV9 combines with J gene TRBJ1-2; the D gene is possibly TRBD1 (5 bases). Per germline, CDR1 SGDLS and CDR2 YYNGEE. Trimming took 8 bases from V and 6 from J, leaving 17 bases between them. The CDR3 is 13 amino acids. In nucleotides, the CDR3 is TGTGCCAGTTCACAGGCGACCGGGGATGGCTACACCTTC. Protein sequence: CASSQATGDGYTF.

The chain carries TRBV21-1 and TRBJ2-1; TRBD1, the D gene given by the table, was not confirmed from the DNA. TRBV21-1 is an annotated pseudogene. This CDR3 is 14 amino acids long. The DNA of the CDR3 is TGTGCCACGTATCATAGGGGTCTATACTACGAGCAGTTCTTC. Protein: CATYHRGLYYEQFF.